The T cell receptor (beta chain) described here comes from a study of regulatory T cells in long-lasting Graves disease (dated by TCRdb to the early 2020s). About the study as a whole: Persistent Graves' disease was defined as persistently positive TSH receptor autoantibodies together with antithyroid drug treatment for over 5 years. Persistent Graves' disease patients were compared with newly diagnosed Graves' disease patients by peripheral blood TCR sequencing and RNA sequencing. The study was conducted in China and was registered as a clinical trial. TCR sequencing covered about 13 persistent and 20 or so newly diagnosed Graves' disease patients, 33 samples in total. Antithyroid drugs had been taken for approximately 9.5 years on average by persistent Graves' disease patients in the clinical cohort. Paper-wide results and their limitations: Compared with newly diagnosed patients, persistent Graves' disease patients had lower TCR Shannon entropy and fewer highly expanded clones, which suggests clonal expansion. Only peripheral blood was studied, because thyroid tissue, the primary lesion, was inaccessible. A larger number of public clonotypes was shared among persistent patients (about 2,700) than among newly diagnosed patients (over 850). The authors noted that the small sample size was a limitation that may lower accuracy. Sequencing and analysis were restricted to the TCR beta chain. Preferential use of TRBV28, TRBJ1-2 and TRBJ2-5 was observed in persistent disease, whereas TRBV20-1 and TRBJ2-1 were favored in newly diagnosed disease.

Receptor amplification or capture employed multiplex PCR. The sample was run on an Illumina HiSeq 4000. TCR beta libraries were built with iRepertoire HTBI primers and Arm-PCR amplification of CDR3 regions. Gel purification was performed on PCR products prior to sequencing. The authors' analysis ran thus. Gene usage analysis of CDR3 amino acid clonotypes used the roughly 62 TRBV and 14 to 15 TRBJ segments found across samples. COPE and FqMerger were used to merge filtered high-quality paired reads into contigs. BLAST was used to align contigs to IMGT TRBV, TRBD and TRBJ reference genes, with CDR3 defined following IMGT. Any clonotype with a frequency above 0.1% was counted as a highly expanded clone. Repertoire diversity was measured by Shannon entropy, and V-J evenness by the Gini coefficient. Clonotypes shared by more than one individual were considered public. TCRdb ran its own pipeline on the public reads, namely fastp trimming at Q25 and MiXCR clone calling, and kept in-frame beta chains. Rows matching on CDR3 protein sequence are summarized as one entry with the most common DNA and genes. The V and J calls shown here were made by TCRdb, not taken from the authors' results. Within this sample are roughly 450,000 distinct CDR3 sequences, with approximately 23% of them counted one time only. The top ten clones comprise around 13% of the sample.

From a lookup of the germline V gene, CDR1 and CDR2 are ENHRY and SYGVKD. The CDR3 contains 12 residues, cysteine and phenylalanine counted. Only the CDR3 portion is preserved as DNA: 36 bases, with reading frame beginning at the first base. Trimming takes 3 bases from V and 3 bases from J, and the germline ends sit 6 bases apart. This specimen's time point label, interpreted: persistent/refractory GD, antithyroid drugs over 5 years with positive TRAb. For both TCR sequencing and RNA sequencing, RNA was extracted from PBMCs in TRIzol. Graves' disease was diagnosed according to American Thyroid Association guidelines. Recruitment of patients was carried out at an endocrinology department in Xi'an, China. Each patient gave approximately 9 milliliters of peripheral blood, collected in an EDTA anticoagulant tube. Ficoll Paque Plus density gradient separation was used to isolate PBMCs, and no further T cell sorting was performed. An Agilent 2100 Bioanalyzer and agarose gel were used to check RNA quality, while a NanoDrop 2000 measured RNA concentration.

A few counts support this clonotype. It has no known antigen specificity. No much larger clone is present one base from it, and per-base qualities are unavailable. The sequence links TRBV10-3 to TRBJ2-7; the D gene cannot be named for sure. The TCR was taken from a female donor with Graves disease. This material consisted of peripheral blood mononuclear cells (PBMCs), taken when the disease was refractory, from a patient treated with antithyroid drugs. The nucleotide sequence reads TGTGCCATCAGTGAAGGCGTCTACGAGCAGTACTTC. This gives the protein CAISEGVYEQYF.